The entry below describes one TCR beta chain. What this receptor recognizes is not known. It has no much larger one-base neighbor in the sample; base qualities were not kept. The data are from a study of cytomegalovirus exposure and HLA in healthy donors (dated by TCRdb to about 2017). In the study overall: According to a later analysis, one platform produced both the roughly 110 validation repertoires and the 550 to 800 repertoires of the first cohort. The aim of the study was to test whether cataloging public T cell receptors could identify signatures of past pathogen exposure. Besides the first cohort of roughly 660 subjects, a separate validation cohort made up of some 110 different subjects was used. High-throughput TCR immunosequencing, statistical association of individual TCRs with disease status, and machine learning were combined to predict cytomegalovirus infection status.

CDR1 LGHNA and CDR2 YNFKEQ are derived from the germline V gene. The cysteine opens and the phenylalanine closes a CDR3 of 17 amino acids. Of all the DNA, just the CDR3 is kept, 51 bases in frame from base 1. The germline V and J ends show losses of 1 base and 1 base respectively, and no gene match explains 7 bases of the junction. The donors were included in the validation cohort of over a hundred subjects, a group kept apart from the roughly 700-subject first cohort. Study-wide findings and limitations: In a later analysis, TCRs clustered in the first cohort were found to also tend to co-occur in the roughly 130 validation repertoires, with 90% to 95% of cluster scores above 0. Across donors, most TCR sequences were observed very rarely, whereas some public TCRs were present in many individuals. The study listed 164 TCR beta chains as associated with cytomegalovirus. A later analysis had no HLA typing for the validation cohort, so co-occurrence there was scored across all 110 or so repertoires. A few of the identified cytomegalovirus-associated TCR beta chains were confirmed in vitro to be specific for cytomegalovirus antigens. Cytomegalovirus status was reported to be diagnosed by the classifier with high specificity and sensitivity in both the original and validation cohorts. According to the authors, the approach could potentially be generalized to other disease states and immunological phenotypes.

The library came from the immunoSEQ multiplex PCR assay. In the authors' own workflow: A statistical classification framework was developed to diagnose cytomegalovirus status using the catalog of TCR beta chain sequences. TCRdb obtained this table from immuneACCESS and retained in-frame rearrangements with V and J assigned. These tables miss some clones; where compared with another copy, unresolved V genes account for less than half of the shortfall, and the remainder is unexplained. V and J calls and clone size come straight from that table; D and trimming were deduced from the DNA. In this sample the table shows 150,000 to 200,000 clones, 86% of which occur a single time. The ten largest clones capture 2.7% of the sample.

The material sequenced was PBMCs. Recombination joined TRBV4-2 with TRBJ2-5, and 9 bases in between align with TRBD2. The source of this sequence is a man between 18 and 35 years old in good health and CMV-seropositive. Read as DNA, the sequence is TGTGCCAGCAGCCAAGTCCAAGCGGGGGGCCCCCAAGAGACCCAGTACTTC. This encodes CASSQVQAGGPQETQYF.